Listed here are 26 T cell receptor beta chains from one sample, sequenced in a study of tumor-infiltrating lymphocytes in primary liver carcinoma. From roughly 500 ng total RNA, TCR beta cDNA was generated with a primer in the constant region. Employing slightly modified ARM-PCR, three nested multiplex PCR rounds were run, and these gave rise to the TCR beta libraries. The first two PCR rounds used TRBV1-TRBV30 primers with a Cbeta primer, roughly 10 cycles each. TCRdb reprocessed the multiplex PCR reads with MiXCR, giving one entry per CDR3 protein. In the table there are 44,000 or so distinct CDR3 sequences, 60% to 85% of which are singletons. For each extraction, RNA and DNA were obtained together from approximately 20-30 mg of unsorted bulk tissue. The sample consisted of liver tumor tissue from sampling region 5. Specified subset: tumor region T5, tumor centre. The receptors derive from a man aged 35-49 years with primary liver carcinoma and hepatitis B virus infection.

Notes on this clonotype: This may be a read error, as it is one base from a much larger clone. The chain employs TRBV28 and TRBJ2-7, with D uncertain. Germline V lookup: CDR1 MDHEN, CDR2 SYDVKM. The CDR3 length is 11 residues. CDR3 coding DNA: TGTGCCAGCAGTTCCGCCGTGGAGCAGCACTTC. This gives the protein CASSSAVEQHF.

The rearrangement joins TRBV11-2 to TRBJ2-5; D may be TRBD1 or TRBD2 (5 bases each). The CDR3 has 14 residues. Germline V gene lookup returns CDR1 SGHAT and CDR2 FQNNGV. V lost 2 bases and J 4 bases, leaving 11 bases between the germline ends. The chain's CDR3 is CASSLRDARETQYF. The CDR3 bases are TGTGCCAGCAGCTTAAGGGACGCGCGAGAGACCCAGTACTTC.

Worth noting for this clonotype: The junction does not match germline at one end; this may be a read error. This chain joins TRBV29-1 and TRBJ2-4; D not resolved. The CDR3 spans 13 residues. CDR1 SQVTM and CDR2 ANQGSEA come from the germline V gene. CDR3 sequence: CRVALQAKNIQYF. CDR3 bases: TGCAGAGTTGCCCTGCAGGCTAAAAACATTCAGTACTTC.

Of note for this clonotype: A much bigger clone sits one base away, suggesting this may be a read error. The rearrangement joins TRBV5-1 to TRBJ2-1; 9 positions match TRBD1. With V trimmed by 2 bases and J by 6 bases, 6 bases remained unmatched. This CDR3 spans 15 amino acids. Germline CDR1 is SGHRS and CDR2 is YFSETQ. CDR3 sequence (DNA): TGCGCCAGCAGCTTTACCGAGACAGGGGGCAATGAGCAGTTCTTC. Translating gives CASSFTETGGNEQFF.

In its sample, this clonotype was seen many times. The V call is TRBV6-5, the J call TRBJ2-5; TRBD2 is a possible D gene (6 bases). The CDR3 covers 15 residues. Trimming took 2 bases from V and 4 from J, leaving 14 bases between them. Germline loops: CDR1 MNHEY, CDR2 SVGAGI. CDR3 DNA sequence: TGTGCCAGCAGTTACGGGGGGAGTTCCTCAGAGACCCAGTACTTC. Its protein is CASSYGGSSSETQYF.

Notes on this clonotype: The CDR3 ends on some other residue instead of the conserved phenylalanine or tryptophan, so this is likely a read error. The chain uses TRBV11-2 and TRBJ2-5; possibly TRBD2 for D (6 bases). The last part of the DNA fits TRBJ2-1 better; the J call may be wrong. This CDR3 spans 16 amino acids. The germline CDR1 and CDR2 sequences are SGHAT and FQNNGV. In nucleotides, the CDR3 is TGTGTCAGCAGCTTAGGGAGTAGCGGCCCGGGGGAGACCCAGTTCGTC. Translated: CVSSLGSSGPGETQFV.

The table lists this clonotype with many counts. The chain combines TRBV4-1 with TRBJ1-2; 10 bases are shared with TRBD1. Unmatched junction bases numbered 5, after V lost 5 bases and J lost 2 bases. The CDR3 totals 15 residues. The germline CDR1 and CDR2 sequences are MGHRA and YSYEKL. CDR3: CASSTRQGANYGYTF. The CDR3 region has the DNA TGCGCCAGCAGCACACGACAGGGGGCAAACTATGGCTACACCTTC.

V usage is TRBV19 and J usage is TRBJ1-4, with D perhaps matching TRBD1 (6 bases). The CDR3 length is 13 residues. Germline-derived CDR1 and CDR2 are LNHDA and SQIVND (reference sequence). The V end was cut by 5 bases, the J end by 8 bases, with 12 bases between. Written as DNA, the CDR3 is TGTGCCAGTAGTTGCCCGGGACAAGAAAAACTGTTTTTT. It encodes CASSCPGQEKLFF.

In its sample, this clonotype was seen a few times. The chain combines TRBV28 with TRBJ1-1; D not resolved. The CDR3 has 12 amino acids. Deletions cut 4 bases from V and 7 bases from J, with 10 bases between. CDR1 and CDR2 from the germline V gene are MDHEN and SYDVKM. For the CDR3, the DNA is TGTGCCAGCAGTTCGACCCGTCTTGAAGCTTTCTTT. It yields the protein CASSSTRLEAFF.

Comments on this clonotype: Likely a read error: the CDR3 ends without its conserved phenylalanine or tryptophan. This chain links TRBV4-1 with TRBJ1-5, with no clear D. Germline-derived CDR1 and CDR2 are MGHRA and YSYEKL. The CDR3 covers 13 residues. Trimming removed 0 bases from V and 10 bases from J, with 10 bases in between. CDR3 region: CASSQEGAAPQHC. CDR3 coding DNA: TGCGCCAGCAGCCAAGAGGGTGCAGCTCCCCAGCATTGT.

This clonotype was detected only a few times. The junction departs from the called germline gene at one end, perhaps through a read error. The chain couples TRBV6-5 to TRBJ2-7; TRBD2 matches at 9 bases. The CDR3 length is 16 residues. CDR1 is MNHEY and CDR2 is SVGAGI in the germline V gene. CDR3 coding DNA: TGTGCCAGCAGTTCCTTCTTAGCGGGAGAGGATTACGAGCAGTATTTC. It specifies CASSSFLAGEDYEQYF.

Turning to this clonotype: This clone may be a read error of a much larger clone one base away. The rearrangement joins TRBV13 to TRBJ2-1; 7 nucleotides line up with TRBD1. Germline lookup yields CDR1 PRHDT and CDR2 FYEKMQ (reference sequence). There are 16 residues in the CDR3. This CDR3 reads CTSSLPTGDPYNEQFF. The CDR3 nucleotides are TGTACCAGCAGCTTACCCACAGGGGACCCCTACAATGAGCAGTTCTTC.

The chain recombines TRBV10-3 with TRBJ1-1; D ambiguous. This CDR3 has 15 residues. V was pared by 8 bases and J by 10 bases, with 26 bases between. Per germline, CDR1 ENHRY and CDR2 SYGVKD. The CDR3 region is CAICDTSGGRERAFF. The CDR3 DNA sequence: TGTGCCATCTGCGATACCTCGGGCGGGCGGGAGAGAGCTTTCTTT.

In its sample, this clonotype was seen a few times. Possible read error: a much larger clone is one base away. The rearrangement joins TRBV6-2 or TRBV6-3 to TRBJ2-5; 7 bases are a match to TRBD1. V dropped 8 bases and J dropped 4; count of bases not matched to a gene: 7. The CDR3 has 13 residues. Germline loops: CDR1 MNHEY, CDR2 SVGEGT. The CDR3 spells CASGKGAGETQYF. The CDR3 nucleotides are TGTGCCAGCGGGAAGGGGGCAGGAGAGACCCAGTACTTC.

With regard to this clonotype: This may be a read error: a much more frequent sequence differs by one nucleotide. The CDR3 reads CASGAPVGGSNQPQHF. The CDR3 DNA is TGTGCCAGCGGTGCACCAGTTGGGGGTAGCAATCAGCCCCAGCATTTT. The chain uses TRBV28 and TRBJ1-5, with D possibly matching TRBD1 (5 bases). V was cut by 8 bases and J by 0 bases, with 17 bases left in between. The germline V gene has CDR1 MDHEN and CDR2 SYDVKM. The CDR3 is made up of 16 amino acids.

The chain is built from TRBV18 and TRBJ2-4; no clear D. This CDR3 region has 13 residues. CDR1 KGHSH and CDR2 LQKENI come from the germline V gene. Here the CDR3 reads CVSSPLAKNIQYF. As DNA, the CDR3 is TGTGTAAGCTCACCACTAGCCAAAAACATTCAGTACTTC.

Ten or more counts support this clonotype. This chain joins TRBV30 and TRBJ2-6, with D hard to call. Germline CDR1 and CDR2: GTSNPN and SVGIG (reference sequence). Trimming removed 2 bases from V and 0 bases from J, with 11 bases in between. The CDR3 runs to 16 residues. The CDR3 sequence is CAWSNSGLSGANVLTF. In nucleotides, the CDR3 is TGTGCCTGGAGTAACAGTGGGCTCTCTGGGGCCAACGTCCTGACTTTC. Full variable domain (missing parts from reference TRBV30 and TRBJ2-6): SQTIHQWPATLVQPVGSPLSLECTVEGTSNPNLYWYRQAAGRGLQLLFYSVGIGQISSEVPQNLSASRPQDRQFILSSKKLLLSDSGFYLCAWSNSGLSGANVLTFGAGSRLTVL.

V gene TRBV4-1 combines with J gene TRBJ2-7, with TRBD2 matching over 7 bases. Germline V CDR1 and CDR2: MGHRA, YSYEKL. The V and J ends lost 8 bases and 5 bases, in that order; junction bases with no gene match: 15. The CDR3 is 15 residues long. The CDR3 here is CASRRSFGGVDEQYF. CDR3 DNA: TGCGCCAGCCGTCGGTCGTTTGGGGGGGTTGACGAGCAGTACTTC.

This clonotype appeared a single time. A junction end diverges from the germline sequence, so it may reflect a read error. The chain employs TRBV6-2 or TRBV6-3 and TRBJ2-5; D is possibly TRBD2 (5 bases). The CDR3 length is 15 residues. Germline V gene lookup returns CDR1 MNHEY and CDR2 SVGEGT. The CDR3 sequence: CASNQVEAYRETPYF. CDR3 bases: TGTGCCAGCAACCAAGTGGAGGCCTACAGAGAGACCCCGTACTTC.

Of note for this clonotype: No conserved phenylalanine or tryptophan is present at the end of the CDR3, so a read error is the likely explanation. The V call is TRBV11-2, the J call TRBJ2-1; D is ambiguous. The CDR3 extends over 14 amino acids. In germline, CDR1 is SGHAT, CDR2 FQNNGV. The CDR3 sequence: CAGSSTGPGNEQFL. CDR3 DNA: TGTGCCGGCAGTTCAACGGGCCCTGGGAATGAGCAGTTCCTC.

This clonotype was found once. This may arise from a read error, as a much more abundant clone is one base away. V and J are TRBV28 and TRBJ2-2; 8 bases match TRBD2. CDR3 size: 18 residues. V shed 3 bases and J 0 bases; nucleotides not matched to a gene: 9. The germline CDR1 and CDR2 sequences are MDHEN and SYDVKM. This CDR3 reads CASSFGRAGAPNTGELFF. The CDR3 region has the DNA TGTGCCAGCAGTTTCGGCCGAGCGGGAGCCCCGAACACCGGGGAGCTGTTTTTT.

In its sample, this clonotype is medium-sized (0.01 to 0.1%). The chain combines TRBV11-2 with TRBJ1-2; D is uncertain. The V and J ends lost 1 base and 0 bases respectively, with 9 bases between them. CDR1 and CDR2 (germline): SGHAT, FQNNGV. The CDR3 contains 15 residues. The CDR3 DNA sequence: TGTGCCAGCAGCTTAGTGCCCGATGCTAACTATGGCTACACCTTC. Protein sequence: CASSLVPDANYGYTF.

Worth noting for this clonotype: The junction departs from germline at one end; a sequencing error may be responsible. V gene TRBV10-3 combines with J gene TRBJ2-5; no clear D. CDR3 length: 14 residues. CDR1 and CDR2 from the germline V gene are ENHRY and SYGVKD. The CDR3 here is CAISESKNQVTQYF. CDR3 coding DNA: TGTGCCATCAGTGAGTCTAAGAACCAAGTGACCCAGTACTTC.

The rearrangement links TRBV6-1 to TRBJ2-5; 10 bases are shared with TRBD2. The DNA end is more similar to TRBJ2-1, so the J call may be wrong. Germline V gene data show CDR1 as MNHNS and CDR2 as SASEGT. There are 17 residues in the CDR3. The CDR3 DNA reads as TGTGCCAGCAGTGACCTTTGGACTAGCGGTTCTCGGGAGACCCAGTTCTTC. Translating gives CASSDLWTSGSRETQFF.

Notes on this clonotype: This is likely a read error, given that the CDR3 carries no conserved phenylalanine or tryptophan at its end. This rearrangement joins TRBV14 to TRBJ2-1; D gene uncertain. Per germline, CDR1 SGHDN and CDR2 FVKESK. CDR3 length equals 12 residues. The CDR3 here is CASSQSGLEQFI. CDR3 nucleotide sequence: TGTGCCAGTAGCCAATCGGGCCTTGAGCAGTTCATC.

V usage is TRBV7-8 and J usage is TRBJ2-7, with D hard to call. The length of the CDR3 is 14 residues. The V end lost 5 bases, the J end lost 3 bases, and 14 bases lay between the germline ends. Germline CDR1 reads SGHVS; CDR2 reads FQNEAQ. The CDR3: CASSLGSEDYEQYF. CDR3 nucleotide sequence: TGTGCCAGCAGCCTTGGCAGTGAAGACTACGAGCAGTACTTC.